Reported below is one T cell receptor beta chain. For the second PCR, which ran for about 7 to 12 cycles, a sample-barcoded 5' primer and a J-beta primer mix were used. No fewer than 3 million CDR3-containing paired-end reads came from each sample. TCRdb re-called the 5' RACE reads with MiXCR, one entry per CDR3 protein. This table holds nearly 800,000 distinct CDR3 sequences, 25% found once. This sample was taken from a study of blood T cells in healthy people across ages. Germline assignment: CDR1 DFQATT and CDR2 SNEGSKA (reference sequence). The germline V and J ends were trimmed by 0 bases and 5 bases, with 14 bases remaining between them. This CDR3 contains 15 residues. Total RNA, at least 6 micrograms per sample, was extracted from PBMCs. These data also formed part of another study, on T cells of mothers and their children. From that study: Extracted RNA, in its entirety, went into cDNA synthesis at about 1.5 ug per 15 ul.

The sequencing sample was made of blood. The chain couples TRBV20-1 to TRBJ2-4, with D perhaps TRBD2 (6 bases). The sequence came from a boy aged 10-17 years in good health. The CDR3 protein is CSARDKGGLENIQYF. In DNA, the CDR3 is TGCAGTGCTAGAGATAAGGGAGGTCTCGAAAACATTCAGTACTTC.